A selection of T cell receptor beta chains follows, all from one sample in a study of a mutant IDH1 vaccine in newly diagnosed glioma. Profiled with immunoSEQ multiplex PCR; TCRdb holds only in-frame clones, not every one. Among 45,000 to 55,000 clones listed, around 80% were seen once. The antigens for these receptors are not known. Specimen: PBMCs, collected from a glioma patient whose treatment included an IDH1 peptide vaccine. The receptors derive from a woman between 35 and 50 years old with glioma. Both conserved end residues are part of each CDR3. A D gene is named only where the DNA matches it firmly. Clone sizes are given selectively: once, few, many, or a class where the clone is expanded.

j_gene,len,abundance,v_gene,d_gene,CDR3aa,CDR3nt
TRBJ1-3,17,few,TRBV4-1,TRBD1,CASSQDRQGGVGNTIYF,TGCGCCAGCAGCCAAGATCGGCAAGGGGGCGTTGGAAACACCATATATTTT
TRBJ1-3,14,-,TRBV30,TRBD1,CAWRPTGGGNTIYF,TGTGCCTGGAGGCCGACAGGGGGGGGAAACACCATATATTTT
TRBJ1-2,13,-,TRBV7-6,TRBD1,CASSLAQGDGYTF,TGTGCCAGCAGCTTAGCGCAGGGGGATGGCTACACCTTC
TRBJ1-4,15,-,TRBV18,-,CASSPLRGANEKLFF,TGTGCCAGCTCACCACTCAGGGGCGCTAATGAAAAACTGTTTTTT
TRBJ2-7,14,-,TRBV7-2,TRBD1,CASSYAGTVYEQYF,TGTGCCAGCAGCTACGCCGGGACAGTCTACGAGCAGTACTTC
TRBJ1-4,14,-,TRBV7-2,TRBD1,CASSFDRGVEKLFF,TGTGCCAGCAGCTTCGACAGGGGGGTCGAAAAACTGTTTTTT
TRBJ1-2,14,-,TRBV5-6,-,CASSHVSRSYGYTF,TGTGCCAGCAGCCACGTGTCAAGGAGTTATGGCTACACCTTC
TRBJ2-7,15,-,TRBV4-2,-,CASSQDGRETYEQYF,TGTGCCAGCAGCCAAGATGGTCGGGAGACCTACGAGCAGTACTTC
TRBJ2-7,13,-,TRBV27,TRBD2,CASSFGTNYEQYF,TGTGCCAGCAGTTTCGGGACTAACTACGAGCAGTACTTC
TRBJ2-7,15,-,TRBV19,-,CASSIGLTVPYEQYF,TGTGCCAGTAGTATCGGACTGACGGTCCCTTACGAGCAGTACTTC
TRBJ1-6,12,-,TRBV19,-,CASSIPGAPVHF,TGTGCCAGTAGTATCCCGGGGGCCCCCGTCCACTTT
TRBJ2-3,14,-,TRBV10-1,-,CASSDQGGSGTQYF,TGCGCCAGCAGTGACCAAGGAGGGTCAGGTACGCAGTATTTT
TRBJ2-7,14,-,TRBV2,-,CASSEGGTGPEQYF,TGTGCCAGCAGTGAAGGGGGGACGGGCCCGGAGCAGTACTTC
TRBJ2-7,13,-,TRBV7-9,-,CASSSQGGYEQYF,TGTGCCAGCAGCTCCCAGGGCGGCTACGAGCAGTACTTC
TRBJ1-2,13,-,TRBV27,-,CASWGRWNYGYTF,TGTGCCAGCTGGGGACGGTGGAACTATGGCTACACCTTC
TRBJ2-6,15,-,TRBV7-9,-,CASSFRPSGANVLTF,TGTGCCAGCAGCTTTCGTCCGTCTGGGGCCAACGTCCTGACTTTC
TRBJ1-2,15,medium-sized,TRBV4-1,TRBD1,CASSHRTGKGYGYTF,TGCGCCAGCAGCCATCGGACAGGGAAAGGCTATGGCTACACCTTC
TRBJ1-1,13,-,TRBV11-2,-,CASSLDWNTEAFF,TGTGCCAGCAGCTTAGATTGGAACACTGAAGCTTTCTTT
TRBJ1-2,16,few,TRBV19,-,CASSTTPRGANYGYTF,TGTGCCAGTAGTACCACCCCTCGGGGGGCTAACTATGGCTACACCTTC
TRBJ1-6,17,-,TRBV5-6,-,CASSLGGQLLYNSPLHF,TGTGCCAGCAGCTTAGGCGGACAGTTACTCTATAATTCACCCCTCCACTTT
TRBJ2-2,13,once,TRBV19,-,CASADANTGELFF,TGTGCCAGCGCGGATGCGAACACCGGGGAGCTGTTTTTT
TRBJ2-2,16,-,TRBV5-1,TRBD2,CASSGPAGGPAGELFF,TGCGCCAGCAGCGGACCAGCGGGGGGGCCGGCCGGGGAGCTGTTTTTT
TRBJ1-5,14,-,TRBV30,-,CAWSVGLGGQPQHF,TGTGCCTGGAGTGTAGGCCTCGGGGGTCAGCCCCAGCATTTT
TRBJ2-7,15,-,TRBV11-2,TRBD2,CASSPRRTSGAEQYF,TGTGCCAGCAGCCCCCGTAGGACTAGCGGGGCCGAGCAGTACTTC
TRBJ1-1,17,-,TRBV5-1,-,CASSLRWDGGFDTEAFF,TGCGCCAGCAGCTTGAGATGGGACGGAGGATTCGACACTGAAGCTTTCTTT
TRBJ2-2,15,once,TRBV30,-,CAWSHGTRNTGELFF,TGTGCCTGGAGCCACGGGACAAGGAACACCGGGGAGCTGTTTTTT
TRBJ2-7,13,-,TRBV7-2,-,CASSRPQNYEQYF,TGTGCCAGCTCCCGACCGCAGAACTACGAGCAGTACTTC
TRBJ2-1,14,-,TRBV5-6,-,CASTLDPVYNEQFF,TGTGCCAGCACCCTTGATCCAGTCTACAATGAGCAGTTCTTC
TRBJ1-2,15,-,TRBV27,-,CASSSSPQEHYGYTF,TGTGCCAGCAGTTCCAGCCCACAGGAGCACTATGGCTACACCTTC
TRBJ2-2,15,-,TRBV9,-,CASSALRGGTGELFF,TGTGCCAGCAGCGCTCTGAGGGGGGGCACCGGGGAGCTGTTTTTT
TRBJ1-2,15,-,TRBV13,-,CASGEPSNVNYGYTF,TGTGCCAGCGGCGAGCCCTCGAACGTCAACTATGGCTACACCTTC
TRBJ1-2,14,-,TRBV6-7,TRBD1,CASSYTTGGYGYTF,TGTGCCAGCAGTTACACGACAGGGGGGTATGGCTACACCTTC
TRBJ1-4,14,-,TRBV5-1,-,CASSLGQRNEKLFF,TGCGCCAGCAGCTTGGGGCAGCGTAATGAAAAACTGTTTTTT
TRBJ2-3,15,-,TRBV10-3,-,CAISESEGGTDTQYF,TGTGCCATCAGTGAATCAGAGGGCGGCACAGATACGCAGTATTTT
TRBJ1-1,15,few,TRBV15,TRBD1,CATSGPGQGNTEAFF,TGTGCCACCAGCGGACCGGGACAGGGTAACACTGAAGCTTTCTTT
TRBJ1-1,15,-,TRBV9,TRBD1,CASSGTGTGGTEAFF,TGTGCCAGCAGCGGTACCGGGACAGGGGGGACTGAAGCTTTCTTT
TRBJ1-4,15,-,TRBV13,-,CASSLGSGAGEKLFF,TGTGCCAGCAGCTTAGGGTCGGGAGCGGGGGAAAAACTGTTTTTT
TRBJ2-3,15,-,TRBV4-3,-,CASSQDPAGRDTQYF,TGCGCCAGCAGCCAAGATCCGGCCGGACGCGATACGCAGTATTTT
TRBJ1-1,12,-,TRBV6-5,-,CASRTQSTEAFF,TGTGCCAGCAGAACCCAGTCCACTGAAGCTTTCTTT
TRBJ2-6,13,-,TRBV6-6,-,CASRKDRANVLTF,TGTGCCAGCAGGAAGGACAGGGCCAACGTCCTGACTTTC
TRBJ1-4,13,-,TRBV2,-,CASSEANREKLFF,TGTGCCAGCAGTGAAGCCAACAGAGAAAAACTGTTTTTT
TRBJ1-1,12,few,TRBV5-5,-,CASSRYRAEAFF,TGTGCCAGCAGCCGATACCGGGCTGAAGCTTTCTTT
TRBJ1-4,14,-,TRBV2,-,CASSEAKLNEKLFF,TGTGCCAGCAGTGAAGCGAAACTAAATGAAAAACTGTTTTTT
TRBJ1-6,15,few,TRBV9,TRBD1,CASSVVGQGNSPLHF,TGTGCCAGCAGCGTAGTCGGACAGGGGAATTCACCCCTCCACTTT
TRBJ1-1,15,-,TRBV6-5,-,CASSYRDGVNTEAFF,TGTGCCAGCAGTTACCGAGACGGTGTGAACACTGAAGCTTTCTTT
TRBJ1-4,15,few,TRBV7-9,TRBD1,CASSPRTGPNEKLFF,TGTGCCAGCAGCCCTCGGACAGGGCCTAATGAAAAACTGTTTTTT
TRBJ1-1,15,few,TRBV9,-,CASSTLPGGRTEAFF,TGTGCCAGCAGCACCTTGCCGGGGGGCCGCACTGAAGCTTTCTTT
TRBJ1-1,15,-,TRBV7-2,-,CASSTESGQNTEAFF,TGTGCCAGCAGCACCGAATCGGGACAGAACACTGAAGCTTTCTTT
TRBJ2-3,17,-,TRBV19,-,CASSIPNVGPYTDTQYF,TGTGCCAGTAGTATCCCCAACGTAGGCCCGTACACAGATACGCAGTATTTT
TRBJ1-1,14,-,TRBV5-8,-,CASSFAESGAEAFF,TGTGCCAGCAGCTTCGCCGAGTCGGGGGCTGAAGCTTTCTTT
TRBJ1-2,12,once,TRBV30,-,CAWSPGPVGYTF,TGTGCCTGGAGTCCGGGCCCCGTAGGCTACACCTTC